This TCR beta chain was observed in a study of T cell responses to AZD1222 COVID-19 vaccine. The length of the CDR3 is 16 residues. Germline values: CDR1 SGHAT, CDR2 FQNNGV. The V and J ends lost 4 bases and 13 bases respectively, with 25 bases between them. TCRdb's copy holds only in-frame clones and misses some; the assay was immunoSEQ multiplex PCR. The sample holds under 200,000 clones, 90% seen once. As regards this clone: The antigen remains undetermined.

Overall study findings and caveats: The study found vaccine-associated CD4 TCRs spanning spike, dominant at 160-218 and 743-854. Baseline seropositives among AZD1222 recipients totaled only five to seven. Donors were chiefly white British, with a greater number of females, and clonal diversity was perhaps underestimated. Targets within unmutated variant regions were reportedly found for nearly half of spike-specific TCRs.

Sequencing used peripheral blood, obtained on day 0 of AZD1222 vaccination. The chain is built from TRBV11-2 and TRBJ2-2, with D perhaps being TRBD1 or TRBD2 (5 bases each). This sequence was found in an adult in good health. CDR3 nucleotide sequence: TGTGCCAGCAGCTCCCCGGGTATGGGACGGGCGGTTCGGCTGTTTTTT. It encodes CASSSPGMGRAVRLFF.